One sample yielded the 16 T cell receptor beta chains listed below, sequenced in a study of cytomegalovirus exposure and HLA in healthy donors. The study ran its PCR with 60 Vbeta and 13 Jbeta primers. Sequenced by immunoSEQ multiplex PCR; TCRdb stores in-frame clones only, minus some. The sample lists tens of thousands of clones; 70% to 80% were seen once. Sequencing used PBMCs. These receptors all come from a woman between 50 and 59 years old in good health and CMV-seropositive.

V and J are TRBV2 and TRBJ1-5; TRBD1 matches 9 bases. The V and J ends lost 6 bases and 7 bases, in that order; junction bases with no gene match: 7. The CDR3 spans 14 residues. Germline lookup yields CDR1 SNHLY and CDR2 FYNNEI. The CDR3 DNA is TGTGCCAGCAGCGAGAGACAGGGGGTCCAGCCCCAGCATTTT. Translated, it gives CASSERQGVQPQHF. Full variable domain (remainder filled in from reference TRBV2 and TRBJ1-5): EPEVTQTPSHQVTQMGQEVILRCVPISNHLYFYWYRQILGQKVEFLVSFYNNEISEKSEIFDDQFSVERPDGSNFTLKIRSTKLEDSAMYFCASSERQGVQPQHFGDGTRLSIL.

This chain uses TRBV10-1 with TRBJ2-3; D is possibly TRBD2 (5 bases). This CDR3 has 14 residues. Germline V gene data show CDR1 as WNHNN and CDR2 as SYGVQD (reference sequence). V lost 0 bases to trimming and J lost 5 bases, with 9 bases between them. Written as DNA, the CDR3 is TGCGCCAGCAGTGAGTCAGGAGGAGTAGATACGCAGTATTTT. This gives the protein CASSESGGVDTQYF.

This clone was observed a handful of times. CDR3: CASSPQGQGSYEQYF. CDR3 coding DNA: TGTGCCAGCAGTCCACAGGGACAGGGCTCCTACGAGCAGTACTTC. The chain has TRBV28 and TRBJ2-7; 9 bases fit TRBD1. Germline-derived CDR1 and CDR2 are MDHEN and SYDVKM. The CDR3 length is 15 residues. The J segment lost 0 bases and the V segment lost 5 bases, leaving 5 bases of the junction unmatched.

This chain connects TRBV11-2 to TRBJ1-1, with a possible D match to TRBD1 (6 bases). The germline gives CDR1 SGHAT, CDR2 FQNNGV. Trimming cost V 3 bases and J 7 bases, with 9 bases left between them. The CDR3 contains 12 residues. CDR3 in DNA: TGTGCCAGCAGCTTGGAGACAGGTGAAGCTTTCTTT. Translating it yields CASSLETGEAFF.

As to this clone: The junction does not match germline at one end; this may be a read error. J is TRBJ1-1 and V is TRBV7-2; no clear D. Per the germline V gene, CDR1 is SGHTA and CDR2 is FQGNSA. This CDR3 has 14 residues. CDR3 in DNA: TGTGCCAGCAGCTTAGAGTGGCGGAACCCTGAAGCTTTCTTT. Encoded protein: CASSLEWRNPEAFF.

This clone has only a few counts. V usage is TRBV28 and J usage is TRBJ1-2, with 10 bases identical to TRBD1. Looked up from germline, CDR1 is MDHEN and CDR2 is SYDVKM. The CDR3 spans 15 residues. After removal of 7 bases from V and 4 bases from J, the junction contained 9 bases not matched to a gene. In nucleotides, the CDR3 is TGTGCCAGCACCCCCTGGACAGGGGGAATCTATGGCTACACCTTC. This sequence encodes CASTPWTGGIYGYTF.

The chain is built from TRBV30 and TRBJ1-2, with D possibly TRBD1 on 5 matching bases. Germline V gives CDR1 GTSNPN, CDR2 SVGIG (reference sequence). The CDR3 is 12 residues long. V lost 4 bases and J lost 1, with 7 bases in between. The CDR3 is CAWTGGNYGYTF. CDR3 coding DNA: TGTGCCTGGACGGGGGGTAACTATGGCTACACCTTC.

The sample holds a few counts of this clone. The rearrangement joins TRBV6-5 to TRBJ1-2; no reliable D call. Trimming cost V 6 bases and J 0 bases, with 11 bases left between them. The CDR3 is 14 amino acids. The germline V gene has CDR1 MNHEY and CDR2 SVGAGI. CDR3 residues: CASRPGLANYGYTF. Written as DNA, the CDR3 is TGTGCCAGCAGACCTGGACTAGCTAACTATGGCTACACCTTC.

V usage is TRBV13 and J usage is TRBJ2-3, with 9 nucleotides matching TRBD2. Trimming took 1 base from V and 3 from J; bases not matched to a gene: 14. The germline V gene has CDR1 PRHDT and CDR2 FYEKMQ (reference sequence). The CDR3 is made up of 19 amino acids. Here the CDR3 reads CASSLEGSRGRAETDTQYF. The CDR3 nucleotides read TGTGCCAGCAGCTTAGAAGGTTCTCGCGGGAGGGCGGAGACAGATACGCAGTATTTT. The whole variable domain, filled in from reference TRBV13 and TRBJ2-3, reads AAGVIQSPRHLIKEKRETATLKCYPIPRHDTVYWYQQGPGQDPQFLISFYEKMQSDKGSIPDRFSAQQFSDYHSELNMSSLELGDSALYFCASSLEGSRGRAETDTQYFGPGTRLTVL.

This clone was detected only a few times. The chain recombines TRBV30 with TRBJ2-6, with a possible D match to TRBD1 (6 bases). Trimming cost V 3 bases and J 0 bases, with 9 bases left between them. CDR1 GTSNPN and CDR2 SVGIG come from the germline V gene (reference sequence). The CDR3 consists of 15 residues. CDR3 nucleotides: TGTGCCTGGAGCGGACAGCCCTCTGGGGCCAACGTCCTGACTTTC. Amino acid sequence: CAWSGQPSGANVLTF.

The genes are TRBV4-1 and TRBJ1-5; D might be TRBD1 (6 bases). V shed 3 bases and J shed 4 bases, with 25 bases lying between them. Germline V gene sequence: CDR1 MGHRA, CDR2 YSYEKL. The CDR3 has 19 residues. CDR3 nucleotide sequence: TGCGCCAGCAGCCAGTCCTGGCTGGGGACACGGGGCCGGAATCAGCCCCAGCATTTT. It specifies CASSQSWLGTRGRNQPQHF.

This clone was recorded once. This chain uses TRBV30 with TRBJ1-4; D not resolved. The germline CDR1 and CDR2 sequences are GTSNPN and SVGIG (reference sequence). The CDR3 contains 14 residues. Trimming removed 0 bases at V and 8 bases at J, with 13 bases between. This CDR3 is CAWSVQRRGEKLFF. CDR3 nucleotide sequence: TGTGCCTGGAGTGTACAGCGGCGTGGAGAAAAACTGTTTTTT. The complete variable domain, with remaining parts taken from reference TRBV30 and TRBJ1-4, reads SQTIHQWPATLVQPVGSPLSLECTVEGTSNPNLYWYRQAAGRGLQLLFYSVGIGQISSEVPQNLSASRPQDRQFILSSKKLLLSDSGFYLCAWSVQRRGEKLFFGSGTQLSVL.

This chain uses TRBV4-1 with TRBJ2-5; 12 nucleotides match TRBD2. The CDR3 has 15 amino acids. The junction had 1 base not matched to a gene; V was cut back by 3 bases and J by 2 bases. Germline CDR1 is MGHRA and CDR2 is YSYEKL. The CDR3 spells CASSHLAGGQETQYF. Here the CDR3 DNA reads TGCGCCAGCAGCCATCTAGCGGGGGGGCAAGAGACCCAGTACTTC.

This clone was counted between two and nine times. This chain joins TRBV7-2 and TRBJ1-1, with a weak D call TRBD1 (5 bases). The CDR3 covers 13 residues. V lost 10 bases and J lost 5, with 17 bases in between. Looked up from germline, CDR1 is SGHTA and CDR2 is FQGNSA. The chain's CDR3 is CATAVQGGTEAFF. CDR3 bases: TGTGCCACCGCTGTTCAGGGTGGGACTGAAGCTTTCTTT. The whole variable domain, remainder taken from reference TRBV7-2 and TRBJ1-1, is GAGVSQSPSNKVTEKGKDVELRCDPISGHTALYWYRQSLGQGLEFLIYFQGNSAPDKSGLPSDRFSAERTGGSVSTLTIQRTQQEDSAVYLCATAVQGGTEAFFGQGTRLTVV.

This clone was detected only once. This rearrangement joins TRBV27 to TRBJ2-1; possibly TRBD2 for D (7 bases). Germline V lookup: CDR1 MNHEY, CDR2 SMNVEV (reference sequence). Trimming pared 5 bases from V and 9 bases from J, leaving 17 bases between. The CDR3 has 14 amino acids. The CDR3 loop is CASSPVGGASEQFF. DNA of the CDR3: TGTGCCAGCAGTCCCGTAGGGGGGGCTAGTGAGCAGTTCTTC.

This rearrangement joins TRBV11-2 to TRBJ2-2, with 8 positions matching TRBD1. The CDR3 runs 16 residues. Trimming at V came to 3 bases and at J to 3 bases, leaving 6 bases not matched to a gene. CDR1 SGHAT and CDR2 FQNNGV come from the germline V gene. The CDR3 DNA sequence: TGTGCCAGCAGCTTTGCAGGGGGCAGCTACACCGGGGAGCTGTTTTTT. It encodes CASSFAGGSYTGELFF.